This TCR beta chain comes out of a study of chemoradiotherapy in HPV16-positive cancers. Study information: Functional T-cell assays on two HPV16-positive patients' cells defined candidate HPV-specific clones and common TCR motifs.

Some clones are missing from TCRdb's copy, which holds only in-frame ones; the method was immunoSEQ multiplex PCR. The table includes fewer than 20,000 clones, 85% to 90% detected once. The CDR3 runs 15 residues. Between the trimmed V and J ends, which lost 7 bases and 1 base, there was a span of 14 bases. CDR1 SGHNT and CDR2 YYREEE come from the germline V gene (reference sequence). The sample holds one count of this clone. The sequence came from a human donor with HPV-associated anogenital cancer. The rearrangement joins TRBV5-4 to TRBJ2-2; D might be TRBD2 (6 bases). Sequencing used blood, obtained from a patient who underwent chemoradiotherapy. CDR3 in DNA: TGTGCCAGCGCCCAACTAGCCGGGAACACCGGGGAGCTGTTTTTT. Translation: CASAQLAGNTGELFF.